The 17 T cell receptor beta chains in this list originate from one sample, sequenced in a study of blood T cell repertoires in COVID-19 (dated by TCRdb to about 2020). Receptor amplification or capture employed the immunoSEQ multiplex PCR assay. In its TCRdb copy, this immuneACCESS table keeps in-frame sequences only and misses some clones. Where compared with another copy, unresolved V genes explain less than half of these, and the others have no known cause. Here the sample has 150,000 to 200,000 clones; 65% to 90% occur a single time. The top ten clones comprise 8% to 10% of the sample. Sample: peripheral blood. All receptors come from a man in his sixties with acute or convalescent COVID-19.

The genes are TRBV19 and TRBJ1-6, with D perhaps matching TRBD1 (6 bases). CDR1 and CDR2 (germline): LNHDA, SQIVND (reference sequence). Trimming stripped 10 bases from V and 3 bases from J, with 13 bases between. The CDR3 extends over 14 amino acids. In DNA form, the CDR3 reads TGTGCCACTTCAGAAGGGGGCTATAATTCACCCCTCCACTTT. Its translation is CATSEGGYNSPLHF.

The chain combines TRBV4-2 with TRBJ1-1; no clear D. V lost 4 bases and J 0 bases, leaving 12 bases between the germline ends. CDR1 is LGHNA, CDR2 YNFKEQ, per germline. This CDR3 has 15 residues. For the CDR3, the DNA is TGTGCCAGCAGCCGAGAGACGGGGATGAACACTGAAGCTTTCTTT. It is translated as CASSRETGMNTEAFF.

About this clone itself: The germline gene is not matched at one end of the junction; a read error may be the cause. The rearrangement uses TRBV14 and TRBJ1-1, with a weak D call TRBD1 (5 bases). Germline V lookup: CDR1 SGHDN, CDR2 FVKESK. This CDR3 contains 15 residues. The CDR3 region is CASTQLEGLDTEAFF. The CDR3 nucleotides read TGTGCCAGCACCCAATTGGAGGGGTTAGACACTGAAGCTTTCTTT.

The genes are TRBV2 and TRBJ2-5; TRBD2 is a possible D gene (5 bases). The CDR3 totals 12 residues. Germline V gene sequence: CDR1 SNHLY, CDR2 FYNNEI. V dropped 6 bases and J dropped 4 bases, with 9 bases sitting between them. The CDR3 sequence is CASRTEGETQYF. The CDR3, as DNA: TGTGCCAGCAGAACCGAGGGAGAGACCCAGTACTTC.

This rearrangement joins TRBV19 to TRBJ1-4; D not certain. The CDR3 has 11 residues. Germline CDR1 and CDR2: LNHDA and SQIVND (reference sequence). Deletions cut 5 bases from V and 7 bases from J, with 5 bases between. The CDR3 sequence: CASSFSEKLFF. Here the CDR3 DNA reads TGTGCCAGTAGTTTCAGTGAAAAACTGTTTTTT.

This clone showed up just once. The rearrangement joins TRBV7-6 to TRBJ1-1; weak D call: TRBD1 (5 bases). V dropped 1 base and J dropped 5 bases, with 11 bases sitting between them. The CDR3 totals 14 residues. Germline values: CDR1 SGHVS, CDR2 FNYEAQ. The CDR3 nucleotides read TGTGCCAGCAGCTTAGTCCAGGGAGGAACTGAAGCTTTCTTT. Amino acid sequence: CASSLVQGGTEAFF.

The chain couples TRBV11-2 to TRBJ2-3; a weak D match, TRBD1 (5 bases). Deletions cut 2 bases from V and 2 bases from J, with 11 bases between. Germline V gene data show CDR1 as SGHAT and CDR2 as FQNNGV. The CDR3 has 15 amino acids. The CDR3 DNA is TGTGCCAGCAGCTTATCAGGGTTCTACACAGATACGCAGTATTTT. Amino acids: CASSLSGFYTDTQYF.

The chain joins TRBV7-8 to TRBJ2-2, with D possibly TRBD1 on 6 matching bases. Germline V lookup: CDR1 SGHVS, CDR2 FQNEAQ. V dropped 3 bases and J dropped 10 bases, with 9 bases sitting between them. There are 12 residues in the CDR3. The CDR3 sequence: CASSLDRKELFF. CDR3 nucleotides: TGTGCCAGCAGCTTGGACAGAAAGGAGCTGTTTTTT.

V and J are TRBV9 and TRBJ2-1, with a tentative D call TRBD2 (5 bases). The V end was cut by 0 bases, the J end by 2 bases, with 9 bases between. Germline V gene data show CDR1 as SGDLS and CDR2 as YYNGEE. The CDR3 has 15 amino acids. The CDR3 loop is CASSVGEGTYNEQFF. The CDR3 DNA reads as TGTGCCAGCAGCGTAGGCGAGGGAACCTACAATGAGCAGTTCTTC.

The chain couples TRBV19 to TRBJ1-2; a weak D match, TRBD1 (5 bases). V was pared by 1 base and J by 3 bases, with 15 bases between. The CDR3 length is 16 residues. Germline V gene lookup returns CDR1 LNHDA and CDR2 SQIVND (reference sequence). The CDR3, as DNA: TGTGCCAGTAGTATAGGCTCCAGGGCTTATTACTATGGCTACACCTTC. Residues: CASSIGSRAYYYGYTF.

This clone came up once. The rearrangement joins TRBV7-3 to TRBJ1-2; D is unresolved. The CDR3 totals 16 residues. The germline V gene encodes CDR1 SGHTA and CDR2 FQGTGA. V shed 5 bases and J shed 4 bases, with 20 bases lying between them. The CDR3 sequence: CASSPTTGRLSYGYTF. The CDR3 DNA follows: TGTGCCAGCAGCCCCACGACCGGCCGACTAAGCTATGGCTACACCTTC. Full variable domain (rest looked up from reference TRBV7-3 and TRBJ1-2): GAGVSQTPSNKVTEKGKYVELRCDPISGHTALYWYRQSLGQGPEFLIYFQGTGAADDSGLPNDRFFAVRPEGSVSTLKIQRTERGDSAVYLCASSPTTGRLSYGYTFGSGTRLTVV.

The chain joins TRBV3-1 (or the pseudogene TRBV3-2) to TRBJ1-2; D not certain. CDR1 and CDR2 (germline): LGHDT, YNNKEL (reference sequence). The CDR3 contains 13 residues. Trimming cost V 3 bases and J 7 bases, with 12 bases left between them. CDR3 protein: CASSQSAVFGYTF. The CDR3 DNA is TGTGCCAGCAGCCAGTCAGCGGTTTTTGGCTACACCTTC.

The chain is built from TRBV2 and TRBJ2-7, with TRBD2 as a possible D gene (6 bases). The ends were cut back, 11 bases at V and 5 bases at J, with 16 bases in the middle. The CDR3 totals 12 residues. Germline loops: CDR1 SNHLY, CDR2 FYNNEI. The CDR3 DNA is TGTGCCGGCCACCGGGGGACCCACGAGCAGTACTTC. Translation: CAGHRGTHEQYF.

The genes are TRBV5-1 and TRBJ2-3; 14 nucleotides line up with TRBD2. The V gene end was trimmed by 3 bases and the J gene end by 2 bases; junction bases not matched to a gene: 14. The germline CDR1 and CDR2 sequences are SGHRS and YFSETQ. This CDR3 spans 20 amino acids. The CDR3, as DNA: TGCGCCAGCAGCTCGCAACCTAACAGACTAGCGGGAGGGAACACAGATACGCAGTATTTT. This translates into CASSSQPNRLAGGNTDTQYF.

The chain employs TRBV3-1 (or the pseudogene TRBV3-2) and TRBJ1-6, with D tentatively TRBD1 (5 bases). Between the trimmed V and J ends, which lost 4 bases and 10 bases, there was a span of 23 bases. Per the germline V gene, CDR1 is LGHDT and CDR2 is YNNKEL (reference sequence). CDR3 length equals 17 residues. The chain's CDR3 is CASSPETGPVRWSPLHF. The CDR3 DNA reads as TGTGCCAGCAGCCCCGAAACAGGACCAGTAAGATGGTCACCCCTCCACTTT.

The chain recombines TRBV30 with TRBJ1-5; 7 nucleotides match TRBD1. Trimming removed 1 base from V and 7 bases from J; junction bases left unmatched: 7. This CDR3 is built from 14 residues. Germline V lookup: CDR1 GTSNPN, CDR2 SVGIG (reference sequence). The chain's CDR3 is CAWSATGVLQPQHF. The CDR3 nucleotides read TGTGCCTGGAGTGCTACAGGGGTTTTACAGCCCCAGCATTTT.

The V gene is TRBV27, the J gene TRBJ1-1; D ambiguous. The CDR3 extends over 12 amino acids. The V end was cut by 6 bases, the J end by 4 bases, with 9 bases between. The germline gives CDR1 MNHEY, CDR2 SMNVEV (reference sequence). As DNA, the CDR3 is TGTGCCAGCAGAAGTGGTAGCACTGAAGCTTTCTTT. Amino acids: CASRSGSTEAFF.